The 6 T cell receptor beta chains given below trace back to one sample, sequenced in a study of blood T cell repertoires in COVID-19. The assay was immunoSEQ multiplex PCR, and TCRdb's table has in-frame clones only and misses some. The sample holds roughly 180,000 clones, approximately 88% seen once. Sequenced: peripheral blood. These receptors originate from a woman aged 40-49 years with COVID-19, enrolled during active disease.

This chain connects TRBV24-1 to TRBJ1-1, with 7 nucleotides matching TRBD1. This CDR3 region has 13 residues. V was pared by 6 bases and J by 5 bases, with 5 bases of the junction left unmatched. CDR1 is KGHDR and CDR2 is SFDVKD in the germline V gene. DNA for the CDR3: TGTGCCACCAGTCCAGGGACAGAAACTGAAGCTTTCTTT. Encoded protein: CATSPGTETEAFF.

CDR3 residues: CASSITANTEAFF. CDR3 DNA sequence: TGTGCCAGCAGTATTACAGCGAACACTGAAGCTTTCTTT. This chain connects TRBV6-5 to TRBJ1-1; D call uncertain. CDR3 length: 13 amino acids. Germline assignment: CDR1 MNHEY and CDR2 SVGAGI. V was clipped by 5 bases and J by 1 base, with 8 bases between them.

This rearrangement joins TRBV3-1 (or the pseudogene TRBV3-2) to TRBJ2-3; D is unresolved. This CDR3 region has 21 residues. From germline, CDR1 is LGHDT and CDR2 YNNKEL (reference sequence). The germline V and J ends were trimmed by 0 bases and 2 bases, with 27 bases remaining between them. CDR3 sequence (DNA): TGTGCCAGCAGCCAAGATCTCGTGGGCGTGGTGGCCAGACACACCACAGATACGCAGTATTTT. Encoded protein: CASSQDLVGVVARHTTDTQYF.

The rearrangement uses TRBV27 and TRBJ2-6; 8 positions agree with TRBD2. CDR1 is MNHEY, CDR2 SMNVEV, per germline (reference sequence). J gave up 4 bases and V 5 bases, and 10 bases lay outside the gene matches. This CDR3 contains 17 residues. CDR3 sequence reads: CASSPSAGASGANVLTF. Written as DNA, the CDR3 is TGTGCCAGCAGTCCATCAGCGGGAGCGTCCGGGGCCAACGTCCTGACTTTC.

In this sample, this clone turned up a few times. This chain links TRBV13 with TRBJ2-5; no clear D. Germline V gene lookup returns CDR1 PRHDT and CDR2 FYEKMQ (reference sequence). V dropped 1 base and J dropped 8 bases, with 8 bases sitting between them. CDR3 length equals 12 residues. CDR3 sequence reads: CASSLVASTQYF. The CDR3 DNA follows: TGTGCCAGCAGCTTAGTGGCTTCTACCCAGTACTTC.

The chain employs TRBV25-1 and TRBJ2-6; unclear D gene. The CDR3 sequence is 15 residues long. Per germline, CDR1 MGHDK and CDR2 SYGVNS. Trimming took off 2 bases at V and 1 base at J, with 6 bases between the two ends. The CDR3 is CASSERVSGANVLTF. The CDR3, as DNA: TGTGCCAGCAGTGAACGGGTTTCTGGGGCCAACGTCCTGACTTTC.